This T cell receptor beta chain emerged from a study of cytomegalovirus exposure and HLA in healthy donors. Study-level findings and limits: In vitro data verified a few CMV-associated chains as specific for CMV antigens.

Trimming took 2 bases from V and 8 from J; bases not matched to a gene: 3. Germline V CDR1 and CDR2: SGHTA, FQGNSA. The CDR3 consists of 12 residues. As for the donors, each was a healthy bone marrow donor. For this clone: Its antigen is unidentified.

The PCR contained 60 Vbeta and 13 Jbeta primers. This table comes from immunoSEQ multiplex PCR, and its TCRdb copy is limited to in-frame clones, with some not included. Here the sample spans 130,000 to 150,000 clones, roughly 80% being singletons. Specimen: PBMCs. This clonotype was sampled from a man in his forties or fifties in good health and CMV-seronegative. This sequence joins TRBV7-2 and TRBJ2-7, with 7 bases lining up with TRBD2. CDR3 DNA: TGTGCCAGCAGCTTACAGAGCGGGAAGCAGTACTTC. It yields the protein CASSLQSGKQYF.